These 25 T cell receptor beta chains originate from one sample sequenced in a study of blood T cell repertoires in COVID-19. The data were produced by immunoSEQ multiplex PCR, yet TCRdb's version contains in-frame clones alone and is incomplete. The sample carries about 130,000 clones, 79% recorded once. The sequenced sample was peripheral blood. Receptors were obtained from a man between 40 and 49 years old with active or convalescent COVID-19.

This clone was seen once. This chain links TRBV7-9 with TRBJ2-7; 14 bases are shared with TRBD2. The V gene's germline CDR1 is SEHNR and CDR2 FQNEAQ (reference sequence). J gave up 6 bases and V 1 base, and 2 bases lay outside the gene matches. The CDR3 is 15 residues long. The CDR3 DNA is TGTGCCAGCAGCTTAGAGGGACTAGCGGGAGTCGAGCAGTACTTC. Protein sequence: CASSLEGLAGVEQYF.

V is TRBV29-1 and J is TRBJ1-2, with D tentatively TRBD1 (5 bases). The ends were cut back, 6 bases at V and 3 bases at J, with 20 bases in the middle. Germline CDR1 and CDR2: SQVTM and ANQGSEA. The CDR3 consists of 15 residues. The CDR3 loop reads CSVTDAGPMDYGYTF. As DNA, the CDR3 is TGCAGCGTGACAGACGCCGGGCCCATGGACTATGGCTACACCTTC.

This sequence joins TRBV11-3 and TRBJ2-7; D may be TRBD2 (6 bases). Germline V gene sequence: CDR1 SGHNT, CDR2 YENEEA. The V end lost 6 bases, the J end lost 2 bases, and 14 bases lay between the germline ends. The CDR3 extends over 14 amino acids. CDR3 protein: CASSPGTFTYEQYF. The CDR3 DNA is TGTGCCAGCAGTCCCGGGACTTTCACCTACGAGCAGTACTTC.

J is TRBJ1-1 and V is TRBV12-3 or TRBV12-4, with 7 bases identical to TRBD1. With V trimmed by 8 bases and J by 8 bases, 11 bases remained unmatched. This CDR3 has 13 amino acids. CDR3 in DNA: TGTGCCAGCCAACGACAGGGCTATAGGGAAGCTTTCTTT. Protein product: CASQRQGYREAFF.

The chain is built from TRBV11-3 and TRBJ1-2; TRBD1 might be the D (6 bases). CDR3 length equals 14 residues. Germline CDR1 is SGHNT and CDR2 is YENEEA. V dropped 4 bases and J dropped 2 bases, with 11 bases sitting between them. CDR3 coding DNA: TGTGCCAGCAGCTCAGGGGTATCAAACTATGGCTACACCTTC. Its translation: CASSSGVSNYGYTF.

The chain joins TRBV18 to TRBJ2-2, with a weak D call TRBD2 (6 bases). The V end lost 3 bases, the J end lost 5 bases, and 16 bases lay between the germline ends. The length of the CDR3 is 16 residues. Germline assignment: CDR1 KGHSH and CDR2 LQKENI. The CDR3 sequence is CASSPTGTGRTGELFF. DNA for the CDR3: TGTGCCAGCTCACCTACCGGGACGGGGAGGACCGGGGAGCTGTTTTTT.

This chain connects TRBV19 to TRBJ1-2; 11 bases are shared with TRBD1. J lost 4 bases, V lost 9 bases, and 13 bases had no gene match. Germline CDR1 LNHDA, CDR2 SQIVND (reference sequence). This CDR3 is built from 16 residues. The CDR3 bases are TGTGCCAGCCAACCGGGACAGGGGGGCTGGGGCTATGGCTACACCTTC. Translated: CASQPGQGGWGYGYTF.

This sequence joins TRBV2 and TRBJ2-5; weak D call: TRBD2 (5 bases). V shed 6 bases and J shed 9 bases, with 20 bases lying between them. The length of the CDR3 is 14 residues. The germline CDR1 and CDR2 sequences are SNHLY and FYNNEI. DNA for the CDR3: TGTGCCAGCAGAACAGAGGGATCCCTAAGGTCCCAGTACTTC. It encodes CASRTEGSLRSQYF.

CDR3 in amino acids: CASSVEAGPNEKLFF. The CDR3 DNA reads TGTGCCAGCAGCGTCGAGGCGGGACCTAATGAAAAACTGTTTTTT. This sequence joins TRBV9 and TRBJ1-4, with D maybe TRBD1 (5 bases). The CDR3 contains 15 residues. V was shortened by 2 bases and J by 3 bases, with 11 bases between the two germline ends. Germline CDR1 is SGDLS and CDR2 is YYNGEE.

The chain joins TRBV19 to TRBJ1-2; tentatively, D is TRBD1 (5 bases). There are 15 residues in the CDR3. Germline V gene lookup returns CDR1 LNHDA and CDR2 SQIVND (reference sequence). The V and J ends lost 0 bases and 6 bases respectively, with 14 bases between them. The CDR3 sequence is CASSIELRTHNGYTF. CDR3 nucleotide sequence: TGTGCCAGTAGTATAGAATTGAGGACACATAATGGCTACACCTTC.

This chain connects TRBV11-3 to TRBJ2-2, with 11 bases fitting TRBD1. Germline assignment: CDR1 SGHNT and CDR2 YENEEA. After removal of 6 bases from V and 4 bases from J, the junction contained 4 bases not matched to a gene. This CDR3 comprises 15 residues. The CDR3 here is CASRRGTGGTGELFF. The CDR3 DNA follows: TGTGCCAGCAGGCGGGGGACAGGGGGCACCGGGGAGCTGTTTTTT.

V and J are TRBV4-3 and TRBJ1-2; D may be TRBD1 (6 bases). Trimming cost V 3 bases and J 9 bases, with 17 bases left between them. Germline V gene data show CDR1 as LGHNA and CDR2 as YSLEER. CDR3 length equals 14 residues. The CDR3 spells CASSQSGGPNRYTF. In DNA form, the CDR3 reads TGCGCCAGCAGCCAGTCGGGGGGGCCTAATCGCTACACCTTC.

The chain employs TRBV5-6 and TRBJ2-7; perhaps TRBD1 as D (6 bases). The CDR3 has 14 residues. CDR1 SGHDT and CDR2 YYEEEE come from the germline V gene. V lost 4 bases, J lost 0 bases, and 11 bases lay in between. CDR3 DNA: TGTGCCAGCAGCCCCAGGGGCATCTCCTACGAGCAGTACTTC. It specifies CASSPRGISYEQYF.

The chain has TRBV2 and TRBJ2-2, with TRBD1 identical over 7 bases. This CDR3 has 17 residues. In germline, CDR1 is SNHLY, CDR2 FYNNEI. Losses at the gene ends were 3 bases for V and 6 bases for J; bases not matched to a gene: 13. CDR3 nucleotides: TGTGCCAGCAGTGATCCCGGCAGGGGGTCGGGCGCCGGGGAGCTGTTTTTT. Translation gives CASSDPGRGSGAGELFF.

The rearrangement links TRBV30 to TRBJ1-5; D is perhaps TRBD1 (5 bases). V lost 3 bases and J 3 bases, leaving 9 bases between the germline ends. Germline V gives CDR1 GTSNPN, CDR2 SVGIG (reference sequence). The CDR3 contains 13 residues. CDR3: CAWSWGPNQPQHF. The CDR3 nucleotides are TGTGCCTGGAGCTGGGGCCCCAATCAGCCCCAGCATTTT.

The genes are TRBV2 and TRBJ1-2; D is ambiguous. Trimming took 5 bases from V and 0 from J, leaving 10 bases between them. The CDR3 covers 14 residues. The germline CDR1 and CDR2 sequences are SNHLY and FYNNEI. CDR3 amino acids: CASSLGTSNYGYTF. The CDR3 DNA sequence: TGTGCCAGCAGTTTGGGCACATCTAACTATGGCTACACCTTC.

The chain links TRBV29-1 to TRBJ1-2, with a weak D call TRBD1 (6 bases). V lost 7 bases, J lost 9 bases, and 18 bases lay in between. This CDR3 region has 12 residues. Germline V gene sequence: CDR1 SQVTM, CDR2 ANQGSEA. The CDR3 here is CSGSSGEGSYTF. Written as DNA, the CDR3 is TGCAGCGGGTCTTCAGGGGAGGGAAGCTACACCTTC.

Only one count was recorded for this clone. The chain uses TRBV29-1 and TRBJ1-5; 7 bases line up with TRBD1. CDR1 and CDR2 from the germline V gene are SQVTM and ANQGSEA. V was pared by 1 base and J by 12 bases, with 6 bases of the junction left unmatched. This CDR3 comprises 12 residues. DNA for the CDR3: TGCAGCGTTGAAGTATTAGGACAGGTCCAGCATTTT. This translates into CSVEVLGQVQHF.

The rearrangement uses TRBV18 and TRBJ2-7, with a tentative D call TRBD2 (6 bases). Germline assignment: CDR1 KGHSH and CDR2 LQKENI. This CDR3 is 13 amino acids long. V shed 2 bases and J shed 6 bases, with 11 bases lying between them. The CDR3 protein is CASSPAVGSEQYF. The CDR3 DNA reads as TGTGCCAGCTCACCAGCGGTCGGGAGCGAGCAGTACTTC.

This clone was seen a handful of times. This chain joins TRBV27 and TRBJ2-7; D uncertain. Germline loops: CDR1 MNHEY, CDR2 SMNVEV (reference sequence). The CDR3 sequence is 12 residues long. V lost 3 bases and J 9 bases, leaving 12 bases between the germline ends. The CDR3 DNA reads as TGTGCCAGCAGTTTGGTACCTCCGGGGCAGTACTTC. This codes for CASSLVPPGQYF.

There are a few counts of this clone. V and J are TRBV29-1 and TRBJ1-2; D unclear. Germline values: CDR1 SQVTM, CDR2 ANQGSEA. This CDR3 is 12 amino acids long. The V and J ends lost 3 bases and 7 bases respectively, with 12 bases between them. CDR3 sequence: CSVDFMFSGYTF. CDR3 nucleotide sequence: TGCAGCGTTGACTTTATGTTCTCTGGCTACACCTTC.

This sequence joins TRBV27 and TRBJ2-1; 8 positions agree with TRBD2. J lost 6 bases, V lost 1 base, and 8 bases had no gene match. Germline CDR1 reads MNHEY; CDR2 reads SMNVEV (reference sequence). This CDR3 contains 16 residues. CDR3 sequence (DNA): TGTGCCAGCAGTTTATATAACGCGGGGGGCGTCAATGAGCAGTTCTTC. As protein: CASSLYNAGGVNEQFF.

This sequence joins TRBV28 and TRBJ2-1; 9 positions match TRBD1. The ends lost 6 bases at V and 9 bases at J; junction bases unmatched: 12. Per the germline V gene, CDR1 is MDHEN and CDR2 is SYDVKM. The CDR3 is 15 amino acids. The CDR3 DNA reads as TGTGCCAGCAGGCCCGGGACAGGGTTCTTTATTGAGCAGTTCTTC. Its translation: CASRPGTGFFIEQFF.

V and J are TRBV24-1 and TRBJ1-6; D ambiguous. Trimming took 4 bases from V and 6 from J, leaving 15 bases between them. The CDR3 is 16 amino acids. The germline CDR1 and CDR2 sequences are KGHDR and SFDVKD. The CDR3 is CATSDPPRGSNSPLHF. CDR3 nucleotide sequence: TGTGCCACCAGTGACCCTCCACGAGGGTCTAATTCACCCCTCCACTTT.

The gene calls are TRBV5-1 and TRBJ2-1; TRBD1 matches at 7 bases. V was clipped by 4 bases and J by 5 bases; unmatched bases: 9. Germline CDR1 and CDR2: SGHRS and YFSETQ. This CDR3 comprises 15 residues. The CDR3 is CASSPSGQFDNEQFF. CDR3 nucleotides: TGCGCCAGCAGCCCGTCGGGACAGTTTGACAATGAGCAGTTCTTC.